The rows below give T cell receptor beta chains drawn from one sample of a study of cytomegalovirus exposure and HLA in healthy donors. Sequencing was performed with immunoSEQ multiplex PCR; in TCRdb, only in-frame clones are kept and a portion is missing. Of around 100,000 clones listed, around 80% are singletons. Material for sequencing was PBMCs. The receptors shown here come from a woman aged 18-29 years in good health and CMV-seropositive. CDR3s include the opening cysteine and the closing phenylalanine or tryptophan. D genes are given only for firm matches. Rows give clone size only sometimes, using once, few, many, or a class for an expanded clone.

D: .; J: TRBJ2-1; size: .; V: TRBV9; CDR3: CASSVGGAGVAQFF; DNA: TGTGCCAGCAGCGTAGGCGGGGCTGGAGTGGCGCAGTTCTTC
D: TRBD1; J: TRBJ1-5; size: .; V: TRBV28; CDR3: CASSVMGLAGGLNWQPQHF; DNA: TGTGCCAGCAGTGTTATGGGTCTCGCAGGGGGCCTAAATTGGCAGCCCCAGCATTTT
D: .; J: TRBJ1-6; size: .; V: TRBV2; CDR3: CASSDTGYNSPLHF; DNA: TGTGCCAGCAGTGATACAGGTTATAATTCACCCCTCCACTTT
D: TRBD1; J: TRBJ1-6; size: .; V: TRBV5-1; CDR3: CASSSKPGTGAGKRNSPLHF; DNA: TGCGCCAGCAGTTCCAAGCCGGGGACAGGGGCCGGAAAACGAAATTCACCCCTCCACTTT
D: TRBD1; J: TRBJ2-5; size: .; V: TRBV27; CDR3: CASRHRDRGETQYF; DNA: TGTGCCAGCAGGCACCGGGACAGGGGCGAGACCCAGTACTTC
D: .; J: TRBJ2-6; size: .; V: TRBV5-1; CDR3: CASSLRGSGANVLTF; DNA: TGCGCCAGCAGCTTGAGAGGCTCTGGGGCCAACGTCCTGACTTTC
D: TRBD1; J: TRBJ1-5; size: .; V: TRBV19; CDR3: CASSITGGNQPQHF; DNA: TGTGCCAGTAGTATAACAGGGGGCAATCAGCCCCAGCATTTT
D: .; J: TRBJ2-7; size: .; V: TRBV4-3; CDR3: CASSQDVRVEQYF; DNA: TGCGCCAGCAGCCAAGATGTCCGGGTCGAGCAGTACTTC
D: .; J: TRBJ2-1; size: .; V: TRBV9; CDR3: CASRATESEQFF; DNA: TGTGCCAGCAGGGCGACGGAGTCTGAGCAGTTCTTC
D: .; J: TRBJ2-3; size: once; V: TRBV10-3; CDR3: CAISELAASTDTQYF; DNA: TGTGCCATCAGTGAGTTAGCGGCCTCCACAGATACGCAGTATTTT
D: TRBD1; J: TRBJ1-6; size: .; V: TRBV11-2; CDR3: CASSSTWDSSSYNSPLHF; DNA: TGTGCCAGCAGCTCAACTTGGGACAGTAGCTCCTATAATTCACCCCTCCACTTT
D: TRBD2; J: TRBJ2-7; size: .; V: TRBV5-6; CDR3: CASSPTGGSVQYF; DNA: TGTGCCAGCAGCCCTACCGGGGGGTCAGTCCAGTACTTC
D: .; J: TRBJ1-6; size: .; V: TRBV2; CDR3: CASSVGRNSPLHF; DNA: TGTGCCAGCAGTGTGGGGCGTAATTCACCCCTCCACTTT
D: .; J: TRBJ1-4; size: .; V: TRBV2; CDR3: CASAGTTNEKLFF; DNA: TGTGCCAGCGCCGGGACAACTAATGAAAAACTGTTTTTT
D: TRBD2; J: TRBJ2-7; size: once; V: TRBV6-5; CDR3: CASSGLAEAYEQYF; DNA: TGTGCCAGCAGTGGACTAGCGGAGGCCTACGAGCAGTACTTC
D: TRBD2; J: TRBJ2-4; size: .; V: TRBV28; CDR3: CATGRDSLSVGKNIQYF; DNA: TGTGCCACCGGGAGGGACTCGTTATCCGTGGGCAAAAACATTCAGTACTTC
D: TRBD1; J: TRBJ2-1; size: .; V: TRBV5-4; CDR3: CASSSLLRDRGYNEQFF; DNA: TGTGCCAGCAGCTCGCTCCTACGGGACAGGGGTTACAATGAGCAGTTCTTC
D: TRBD1; J: TRBJ1-2; size: .; V: TRBV9; CDR3: CASSPTDRASYGYTF; DNA: TGTGCCAGCAGCCCAACCGACAGGGCGTCCTATGGCTACACCTTC
D: .; J: TRBJ1-1; size: .; V: TRBV19; CDR3: CASSIRGGYTEAFF; DNA: TGTGCCAGTAGTATCAGAGGGGGATACACTGAAGCTTTCTTT
D: TRBD1; J: TRBJ1-1; size: .; V: TRBV5-3; CDR3: CARSLGQGEGTTEAFF; DNA: TGTGCCAGAAGCTTGGGACAGGGAGAGGGAACCACTGAAGCTTTCTTT
D: .; J: TRBJ2-7; size: .; V: TRBV2; CDR3: CASSDLGDYEQYF; DNA: TGTGCCAGCAGTGATTTAGGGGACTACGAGCAGTACTTC
D: .; J: TRBJ2-7; size: once; V: TRBV4-2; CDR3: CASSQDSYEQYF; DNA: TGTGCCAGCAGCCAAGATTCGTACGAGCAGTACTTC
D: TRBD2; J: TRBJ2-3; size: .; V: TRBV4-1; CDR3: CASSQDRGLAGASSTDTQYF; DNA: TGCGCCAGCAGCCAAGACAGGGGACTAGCGGGGGCCTCTAGCACAGATACGCAGTATTTT
D: .; J: TRBJ2-2; size: .; V: TRBV12-5; CDR3: CASGLSLTGELFF; DNA: TGTGCTAGTGGTTTGTCACTTACCGGGGAGCTGTTTTTT
D: .; J: TRBJ2-1; size: .; V: TRBV14; CDR3: CASSQEMAYNEQFF; DNA: TGTGCCAGCAGCCAAGAAATGGCTTACAATGAGCAGTTCTTC
D: TRBD1; J: TRBJ2-7; size: once; V: TRBV6-1; CDR3: CASSGQGSSYEQYF; DNA: TGTGCCAGCAGTGGACAGGGGAGCTCCTACGAGCAGTACTTC
D: .; J: TRBJ1-1; size: .; V: TRBV5-1; CDR3: CASSRIGGSTEAFF; DNA: TGCGCCAGCAGCAGGATTGGAGGGAGCACTGAAGCTTTCTTT
D: TRBD2; J: TRBJ2-1; size: .; V: TRBV12-5; CDR3: CASGSGGGNEQFF; DNA: TGTGCTAGTGGTAGCGGGGGAGGCAATGAGCAGTTCTTC
D: TRBD2; J: TRBJ2-3; size: .; V: TRBV5-1; CDR3: CASSLPSGGTDTQYF; DNA: TGCGCCAGCAGCTTGCCAAGCGGGGGCACAGATACGCAGTATTTT
D: TRBD1; J: TRBJ2-3; size: once; V: TRBV9; CDR3: CASSAWWDRVTDTQYF; DNA: TGTGCCAGCAGCGCGTGGTGGGACAGGGTAACAGATACGCAGTATTTT
D: TRBD2; J: TRBJ2-3; size: .; V: TRBV10-3; CDR3: CAIRALAGTTDTQYF; DNA: TGTGCCATCAGAGCCCTAGCGGGCACCACAGATACGCAGTATTTT
D: TRBD2; J: TRBJ2-3; size: .; V: TRBV5-1; CDR3: CATQSGSGYTDTQYF; DNA: TGCGCCACTCAGAGCGGGAGCGGATATACAGATACGCAGTATTTT
D: .; J: TRBJ2-3; size: .; V: TRBV7-3; CDR3: CASSLYRADTQYF; DNA: TGTGCCAGCAGCTTATACAGGGCAGATACGCAGTATTTT
D: TRBD2; J: TRBJ2-3; size: .; V: TRBV7-9; CDR3: CASRLAGGGTDTQYF; DNA: TGTGCCAGCAGACTCGCGGGGGGAGGGACAGATACGCAGTATTTT
D: TRBD2; J: TRBJ2-2; size: .; V: TRBV7-8; CDR3: CASSLAPGEGINTGELFF; DNA: TGTGCCAGCAGCTTAGCCCCCGGGGAGGGAATAAACACCGGGGAGCTGTTTTTT
D: .; J: TRBJ2-3; size: .; V: TRBV9; CDR3: CASSGGSLMGGRADTQYF; DNA: TGTGCCAGCAGCGGCGGTTCTTTAATGGGGGGGCGGGCAGATACGCAGTATTTT
D: TRBD1; J: TRBJ1-5; size: few; V: TRBV6-5; CDR3: CASSRGQSNQPQHF; DNA: TGTGCCAGCAGTAGGGGACAGAGCAATCAGCCCCAGCATTTT
D: .; J: TRBJ2-7; size: .; V: TRBV18; CDR3: CASSPVREHEQYF; DNA: TGTGCCAGCTCACCGGTCAGGGAACACGAGCAGTACTTC
D: .; J: TRBJ2-7; size: .; V: TRBV7-2; CDR3: CASSTRDEQYF; DNA: TGTGCCAGCAGCACGCGGGACGAGCAGTACTTC
D: .; J: TRBJ2-5; size: .; V: TRBV9; CDR3: CASSVGRRGGSQYF; DNA: TGTGCCAGCAGCGTAGGGAGGAGGGGGGGGTCCCAGTACTTC